These 16 T cell receptor beta chains originate from one sample sequenced in a study of T cell responses to AZD1222 COVID-19 vaccine. The method was immunoSEQ multiplex PCR; TCRdb's version includes in-frame clones alone and lacks a portion of them. The table includes about 170,000 clones, over 85% detected once. The sample was peripheral blood, taken on day 0 of AZD1222 vaccination. Every receptor here comes from an adult in good health.

The table lists this clone with a count of one. The gene calls are TRBV6-5 and TRBJ1-2; TRBD1 is a possible D gene (6 bases). The CDR3 loop spans 13 amino acids. V was shortened by 10 bases and J by 5 bases, with 17 bases between the two germline ends. In germline, CDR1 is MNHEY, CDR2 SVGAGI. The CDR3 DNA reads as TGTGCCATCGGAGGGGTCAGGGGTTATGGCTACACCTTC. Protein sequence: CAIGGVRGYGYTF.

The rearrangement links TRBV30 to TRBJ1-2; D unclear. CDR1 and CDR2 (germline): GTSNPN, SVGIG (reference sequence). Trimming took 0 bases from V and 4 from J, leaving 6 bases between them. This CDR3 contains 12 residues. Here the CDR3 reads CAWSVGGYGYTF. The DNA of the CDR3 is TGTGCCTGGAGTGTAGGTGGCTATGGCTACACCTTC.

CDR3 nucleotides: TGTGCCAGCAGTTATAAGACCCCGACGTGGGCTTTCTTT. Protein product: CASSYKTPTWAFF. The chain couples TRBV12-3 or TRBV12-4 to TRBJ1-1; unclear D gene. The CDR3 extends over 13 amino acids. V was cut by 4 bases and J by 11 bases, with 17 bases left in between.

This chain uses TRBV19 with TRBJ1-1; D is uncertain. CDR1 is LNHDA, CDR2 SQIVND, per germline (reference sequence). V was clipped by 4 bases and J by 4 bases, with 13 bases between them. The CDR3 covers 14 residues. CDR3 protein: CASSTKGYGTEAFF. For the CDR3, the DNA is TGTGCCAGTAGTACAAAGGGTTATGGCACTGAAGCTTTCTTT.

The genes are TRBV18 and TRBJ1-6; D uncertain. V lost 1 base to trimming and J lost 7 bases, with 11 bases between them. Germline V CDR1 and CDR2: KGHSH, LQKENI. This CDR3 spans 15 amino acids. CDR3: CASSPQTRWNSPLHF. In DNA form, the CDR3 reads TGTGCCAGCTCACCACAGACAAGGTGGAATTCACCCCTCCACTTT.

CDR3 region: CASSQGNVRAPLHF. The CDR3 nucleotides read TGTGCCAGCAGCCAGGGCAATGTCAGGGCACCCCTCCACTTT. The chain carries TRBV7-9 and TRBJ1-6, with TRBD1 as a possible D gene (5 bases). The CDR3 covers 14 residues. Per the germline V gene, CDR1 is SEHNR and CDR2 is FQNEAQ (reference sequence). Trimming left V 5 bases short and J 11 bases short, with 16 bases between.

The CDR3 DNA reads as TGTGCCAGTAGTCCCCAGGGCCCTAGCACAGATACGCAGTATTTT. Amino acids: CASSPQGPSTDTQYF. V usage is TRBV19 and J usage is TRBJ2-3, with D tentatively TRBD1 (5 bases). Germline V gene data show CDR1 as LNHDA and CDR2 as SQIVND (reference sequence). V was trimmed by 5 bases and J by 0 bases, leaving 12 bases between them. This CDR3 comprises 15 residues.

The V call is TRBV5-1, the J call TRBJ2-2; 11 positions match TRBD1. CDR1 and CDR2 (germline): SGHRS, YFSETQ. Losses at the gene ends were 7 bases for V and 3 bases for J; bases not matched to a gene: 5. This CDR3 is 15 amino acids long. CDR3 protein: CASGQGALDTGELFF. CDR3 sequence (DNA): TGCGCCAGCGGACAGGGGGCATTGGACACCGGGGAGCTGTTTTTT.

The chain carries TRBV28 and TRBJ1-2; D unclear. This CDR3 is built from 12 residues. Germline V gene data show CDR1 as MDHEN and CDR2 as SYDVKM. Between the trimmed V and J ends, which lost 4 bases and 3 bases, there was a span of 6 bases. The CDR3 DNA follows: TGTGCCAGCAGTTCTCGGTACTATGGCTACACCTTC. Amino acid sequence: CASSSRYYGYTF.

The chain combines TRBV4-1 with TRBJ1-3, with D tentatively TRBD1 (6 bases). V was cut by 1 base and J by 4 bases, with 11 bases left in between. The germline V gene has CDR1 MGHRA and CDR2 YSYEKL. The CDR3 loop spans 15 amino acids. In DNA form, the CDR3 reads TGCGCCAGCAGCCAAGCGGGGGCCGCCGGAAACACCATATATTTT. It translates to CASSQAGAAGNTIYF.

This chain uses TRBV11-2 with TRBJ2-3; 9 bases agree with TRBD2. The ends lost 8 bases at V and 0 bases at J; junction bases unmatched: 3. The CDR3 loop spans 14 amino acids. CDR1 and CDR2 from the germline V gene are SGHAT and FQNNGV. CDR3 region: CASGGRASTDTQYF. CDR3 nucleotides: TGTGCCAGCGGCGGGAGGGCGAGCACAGATACGCAGTATTTT.

The chain links TRBV5-1 to TRBJ1-3, with D unclear. Germline V CDR1 and CDR2: SGHRS, YFSETQ. The V end lost 0 bases, the J end lost 0 bases, and 10 bases lay between the germline ends. The CDR3 is 16 residues long. CDR3 sequence reads: CASSLVGGDSGNTIYF. The CDR3 coding sequence is TGCGCCAGCAGCTTGGTGGGAGGCGACTCTGGAAACACCATATATTTT.

The V gene is TRBV9, the J gene TRBJ1-3; no clear D gene. V was shortened by 0 bases and J by 0 bases, with 4 bases between the two germline ends. The CDR3 covers 14 residues. Germline assignment: CDR1 SGDLS and CDR2 YYNGEE. The CDR3 DNA reads as TGTGCCAGCAGCGTAGCCAACTCTGGAAACACCATATATTTT. This sequence encodes CASSVANSGNTIYF.

This chain uses TRBV27 with TRBJ1-1, with a tentative D call TRBD1 (6 bases). V dropped 7 bases and J dropped 3 bases, with 30 bases sitting between them. Germline V gene lookup returns CDR1 MNHEY and CDR2 SMNVEV (reference sequence). This CDR3 region has 19 residues. CDR3 sequence: CASTSRGRGLAISYTEAFF. The CDR3 nucleotides are TGTGCCAGCACCTCCAGGGGAAGGGGACTAGCAATTTCTTACACTGAAGCTTTCTTT.

V is TRBV4-1 and J is TRBJ2-1, with TRBD2 matching 10 bases. Germline loops: CDR1 MGHRA, CDR2 YSYEKL. The CDR3 extends over 15 amino acids. The V segment lost 5 bases and the J segment 8 bases; nucleotides outside the gene matches: 9. CDR3 bases: TGCGCCAGCAGCTATGGACTAGCGGTCTCCTATGAGCAGTTCTTC. It codes for CASSYGLAVSYEQFF.

This clone has only one observation. The chain employs TRBV6-5 and TRBJ2-5, with D unresolved. Trimming shortened V by 6 bases and J by 3 bases, and 14 bases separated the two germline ends. In germline, CDR1 is MNHEY, CDR2 SVGAGI. CDR3 length: 14 residues. CDR3 DNA sequence: TGTGCCAGCAGAGTCGGTTCGAGAGAAGAGACCCAGTACTTC. It yields the protein CASRVGSREETQYF.